A single sample gave rise to the 5 T cell receptor beta chains below, sequenced in a study of CD8 T cells in ankylosing spondylitis. General study results and limits: Ankylosing spondylitis blood appeared to be characterized by a TCR beta motif of several highly homologous variants.

No antigens are known for them. Via MiXCR, TCRdb re-called the 5' RACE reads, giving one row per CDR3 protein. The table lists around 490,000 distinct CDR3 sequences, about 5.7% of them singletons. Sequencing was performed on blood, either unsorted or a sorted T cell fraction (not recorded which). Receptors originate from a male donor with ankylosing spondylitis.

This clonotype occurred many times. The chain links TRBV29-1 to TRBJ2-7, with TRBD2 identical over 10 bases. This CDR3 region has 15 residues. J gave up 5 bases and V 6 bases, and 13 bases lay outside the gene matches. The germline gives CDR1 SQVTM, CDR2 ANQGSEA. CDR3 nucleotides: TGCAGCGTCGTAATAGCGGGGGGTCCCTCGGACGAGCAGTACTTC. Translating gives CSVVIAGGPSDEQYF.

In its sample, this clonotype was seen many times. This sequence joins TRBV5-6 and TRBJ1-1; 8 positions match TRBD1. The CDR3 extends over 16 amino acids. After removal of 0 bases from V and 4 bases from J, the junction contained 8 bases not matched to a gene. Germline V lookup: CDR1 SGHDT, CDR2 YYEEEE. The CDR3 spells CASSLDGSGQGTEAFF. The CDR3, as DNA: TGTGCCAGCAGCTTGGATGGGAGTGGACAGGGCACTGAAGCTTTCTTT.

In this sample, this clonotype turned up many times. The chain uses TRBV24-1 and TRBJ2-3; D uncertain. The CDR3 loop spans 14 amino acids. V shed 7 bases and J shed 1 base, with 11 bases lying between them. CDR1 is KGHDR, CDR2 SFDVKD, per germline. The CDR3 here is CATSLKGGTDTQYF. As DNA, the CDR3 is TGTGCCACCAGCCTAAAGGGCGGCACAGATACGCAGTATTTT.

This clonotype was seen ten or more times. As DNA, the CDR3 is TGTGCCAGCAGCGTAGGAGGGGCCAGCTCCTACAATGAGCAGTTCTTC. It is translated as CASSVGGASSYNEQFF. The rearrangement uses TRBV9 and TRBJ2-1; D tentatively fits TRBD1 or TRBD2 (5 bases each). CDR1 and CDR2 from the germline V gene are SGDLS and YYNGEE. V lost 0 bases and J 0 bases, leaving 10 bases between the germline ends. This CDR3 is 16 amino acids long.

There are many counts of this clonotype. This chain connects TRBV2 to TRBJ2-2; 9 positions agree with TRBD1. The germline V gene encodes CDR1 SNHLY and CDR2 FYNNEI. V gave up 7 bases and J gave up 14 bases; unmatched junction bases: 8. CDR3 length: 12 residues. As DNA, the CDR3 is TGTGCCAGCACCGACAGGGGGTCGACCCTGTTTTTT. This encodes CASTDRGSTLFF.